Listed below are T cell receptor beta chains from one sample, sequenced in a study of blood T cell repertoires in COVID-19. Using immunoSEQ multiplex PCR, the repertoire was profiled, and TCRdb retains in-frame clones only, with some absent. This repertoire shows about 220,000 clones, 85% found once; its top ten account for 2% to 3%. The sample consisted of peripheral blood. The receptor source for this set is a woman in her 70s with COVID-19, enrolled during active disease. CDR3s include the opening cysteine and the closing phenylalanine or tryptophan. D genes are given only for firm matches.

v_gene: TRBV9
d_gene: TRBD1
j_gene: TRBJ2-1
CDR3nt: TGTGCCAGCAGCGTATCGACAGGGGGCTATGAGCAGTTCTTC
CDR3aa: CASSVSTGGYEQFF

v_gene: TRBV6-4
d_gene: NA
j_gene: TRBJ2-1
CDR3nt: TGTGCCAGCAGTGACGGGGGAGGTCTTGAGCAGTTCTTC
CDR3aa: CASSDGGGLEQFF

v_gene: TRBV2
d_gene: TRBD1
j_gene: TRBJ1-1
CDR3nt: TGTGCCAGCAGTGAGGACGGGACAGGGGGCAAAGCTTTCTTT
CDR3aa: CASSEDGTGGKAFF

v_gene: TRBV6-4
d_gene: TRBD1
j_gene: TRBJ1-5
CDR3nt: TGTGCCAGCAGTGACTCGTCCCCGGGACAGGGGGAGAGCAATCAGCCCCAGCATTTT
CDR3aa: CASSDSSPGQGESNQPQHF

v_gene: TRBV30
d_gene: NA
j_gene: TRBJ1-4
CDR3nt: TGTGCCTGGAGTGAAACAGGGTTTAATGAAAAACTGTTTTTT
CDR3aa: CAWSETGFNEKLFF

v_gene: TRBV19
d_gene: TRBD1
j_gene: TRBJ1-2
CDR3nt: TGTGCCAGTAGTGCGCAGGGGGTAGGAATCTATGGCTACACCTTC
CDR3aa: CASSAQGVGIYGYTF

v_gene: TRBV7-3
d_gene: TRBD1
j_gene: TRBJ2-1
CDR3nt: TGTGCCAGCAGCTCGGACAGGGAGAATGAGCAGTTCTTC
CDR3aa: CASSSDRENEQFF

v_gene: TRBV27
d_gene: NA
j_gene: TRBJ1-2
CDR3nt: TGTGCCAGCAGTCCGAGGGGGTATTATGACTATGGCTACACCTTC
CDR3aa: CASSPRGYYDYGYTF

v_gene: TRBV19
d_gene: TRBD1
j_gene: TRBJ1-6
CDR3nt: TGTGCCAGTAGTATCGACAGGGGGAATTCACCCCTCCACTTT
CDR3aa: CASSIDRGNSPLHF

v_gene: TRBV9
d_gene: NA
j_gene: TRBJ1-2
CDR3nt: TGTGCCAGCAGCGTAGAAACAGGGTCTGGCTACACCTTC
CDR3aa: CASSVETGSGYTF

v_gene: TRBV6-5
d_gene: TRBD2
j_gene: TRBJ2-1
CDR3nt: TGTGCCAGCACTGGGACTAGCGACTACAATGAGCAGTTCTTC
CDR3aa: CASTGTSDYNEQFF

v_gene: TRBV5-5
d_gene: NA
j_gene: TRBJ1-2
CDR3nt: TGTGCCAGCAGCCCCCCGCAAACAGGGAACTATGGCTACACCTTC
CDR3aa: CASSPPQTGNYGYTF

v_gene: TRBV15
d_gene: TRBD2
j_gene: TRBJ2-3
CDR3nt: TGTGCCACCAGCACGCAGCGGGAGAGATGGGAGGCAGATACGCAGTATTTT
CDR3aa: CATSTQRERWEADTQYF

v_gene: TRBV5-4
d_gene: TRBD1
j_gene: TRBJ2-3
CDR3nt: TGTGCCAGCAGCCAAACACCTCGACAGGGGAGCACAGATACGCAGTATTTT
CDR3aa: CASSQTPRQGSTDTQYF

v_gene: TRBV7-7
d_gene: TRBD2
j_gene: TRBJ2-1
CDR3nt: TGTGCTAGCAGCCCAGGACTAGGACCCCCCGCCGAGCAGTTCTTC
CDR3aa: CASSPGLGPPAEQFF

v_gene: TRBV5-5
d_gene: TRBD2
j_gene: TRBJ2-1
CDR3nt: TGTGCCAGCAGCGGCGGGGGGGCAGTTCTCAATGAGCAGTTCTTC
CDR3aa: CASSGGGAVLNEQFF

v_gene: TRBV7-9
d_gene: NA
j_gene: TRBJ2-3
CDR3nt: TGTGCCAGCAGCTTAGGTCTCAGCACAGATACGCAGTATTTT
CDR3aa: CASSLGLSTDTQYF

v_gene: TRBV7-2
d_gene: TRBD2
j_gene: TRBJ2-3
CDR3nt: TGTGCCAGCAGCTTAGGGGGCGGGAGGGCGGATACGCAGTATTTT
CDR3aa: CASSLGGGRADTQYF

v_gene: TRBV19
d_gene: NA
j_gene: TRBJ1-5
CDR3nt: TGTGCCAGTAGGGAGAGAGATCAGCCCCAGCATTTT
CDR3aa: CASRERDQPQHF

v_gene: TRBV24-1
d_gene: TRBD1
j_gene: TRBJ1-2
CDR3nt: TGTGCCACCAGTGATTACCGGGACAGCTTCCAGTTCTATGGCTACACCTTC
CDR3aa: CATSDYRDSFQFYGYTF

v_gene: TRBV9
d_gene: NA
j_gene: TRBJ1-4
CDR3nt: TGTGCCAGCAGCCCGCGAGAGAGGGAGAATGAAAAACTGTTTTTT
CDR3aa: CASSPRERENEKLFF

v_gene: TRBV9
d_gene: NA
j_gene: TRBJ1-3
CDR3nt: TGTGCCAGCAGCGTAGTGGGGGGACCTGGAAACACCATATATTTT
CDR3aa: CASSVVGGPGNTIYF

v_gene: TRBV7-8
d_gene: NA
j_gene: TRBJ1-1
CDR3nt: TGTGCCAGCACCTGGGTCGGAGCGCTGAACACTGAAGCTTTCTTT
CDR3aa: CASTWVGALNTEAFF

v_gene: TRBV5-1
d_gene: TRBD2
j_gene: TRBJ2-1
CDR3nt: TGCGCCAGCAATTGGGTAGCGGGAGGATCATCCAATGAGCAGTTCTTC
CDR3aa: CASNWVAGGSSNEQFF

v_gene: TRBV6-5
d_gene: NA
j_gene: TRBJ1-2
CDR3nt: TGTGCCAGCAGTTCCTTCAGGGATTCTGGCTACACCTTC
CDR3aa: CASSSFRDSGYTF

v_gene: TRBV28
d_gene: NA
j_gene: TRBJ1-1
CDR3nt: TGTGCCAGCACATATAGCACTGAAGCTTTCTTT
CDR3aa: CASTYSTEAFF

v_gene: TRBV10-3
d_gene: TRBD2
j_gene: TRBJ2-1
CDR3nt: TGTGCCATCAGCCCGACTAGCGGGGACAATGAGCAGTTCTTC
CDR3aa: CAISPTSGDNEQFF

v_gene: TRBV6-5
d_gene: NA
j_gene: TRBJ1-2
CDR3nt: TGTGCCAGCCGCGACAGGTTGCAGCACTATGGCTACACCTTC
CDR3aa: CASRDRLQHYGYTF

v_gene: TRBV19
d_gene: NA
j_gene: TRBJ2-2
CDR3nt: TGTGCCAGTAGTATGGCCCCCAGGGCCACCGGGGAGCTGTTTTTT
CDR3aa: CASSMAPRATGELFF

v_gene: TRBV15
d_gene: NA
j_gene: TRBJ2-5
CDR3nt: TGTGCCACCAGCCCCCGCCGAGGAGTCCAAGAGACCCAGTACTTC
CDR3aa: CATSPRRGVQETQYF